This passage covers 26 T cell receptor beta chains from one sample sequenced in a study of T-cell memory formation after mild COVID-19 (dated by TCRdb to 2020 to 2022). The library was obtained by 5' RACE. The sample was run on an Illumina NovaSeq 6000. TCRdb ran its own pipeline on the public reads, namely fastp trimming at Q25 and MiXCR clone calling, and kept in-frame beta chains. Entries are consolidated by CDR3 protein sequence, retaining the most common genes and DNA. A total of fewer than 600,000 distinct CDR3 sequences appear in this sample, less than 25% of them only once. 8.4% of the sample comes from the top ten. The specimen was PBMCs or a T cell subset sorted from them (not recorded which). Receptors originate from an adult woman who had mild COVID-19 (a few samples of this study predate the infection). The sample titles of this study are shuffled in the database, so cell type and time point are left out; the donor was told from shared clones.

In this sample, this clonotype turned up a few times. The chain recombines TRBV7-9 with TRBJ1-1; weak D call: TRBD1 (5 bases). V was trimmed by 5 bases and J by 2 bases, leaving 15 bases between them. Germline V gene sequence: CDR1 SEHNR, CDR2 FQNEAQ (reference sequence). The CDR3 sequence is 15 residues long. CDR3 DNA: TGTGCCAGCAGCCCCGATCGAGACAGAAACACTGAAGCTTTCTTT. Residues: CASSPDRDRNTEAFF.

This clonotype was seen a handful of times. The V and J genes are TRBV12-3 or TRBV12-4 and TRBJ2-3; 10 positions match TRBD2. CDR3 length equals 14 residues. J was trimmed by 2 bases and V by 6 bases; bases with no gene match: 2. CDR3 in amino acids: CASRLAGVTDTQYF. The CDR3 DNA follows: TGTGCCAGCAGGCTAGCGGGGGTCACAGATACGCAGTATTTT.

The chain is built from TRBV7-2 and TRBJ2-1, with 9 bases aligning to TRBD2. V was pared by 5 bases and J by 9 bases, with 5 bases of the junction left unmatched. The CDR3 totals 13 residues. CDR1 and CDR2 (germline): SGHTA, FQGNSA. DNA of the CDR3: TGTGCCAGCAGCCCCCGGACTAGCGTTGAGCAGTTCTTC. Its protein product is CASSPRTSVEQFF.

The chain uses TRBV5-5 and TRBJ2-7; D unresolved. The CDR3 is 12 amino acids. V was pared by 6 bases and J by 10 bases, with 17 bases between. Per the germline V gene, CDR1 is SGHKS and CDR2 is YYEKEE (reference sequence). CDR3 sequence reads: CASTEVPNGQYF. Written as DNA, the CDR3 is TGTGCCAGCACCGAAGTCCCCAACGGCCAGTACTTC.

This clonotype turned up a few times. The CDR3 DNA follows: TGTGCCAGCACCGACCCGGGACTAGCGGGGAGGAATGAGCAGTTCTTC. Protein product: CASTDPGLAGRNEQFF. The chain employs TRBV2 and TRBJ2-1; 13 nucleotides match TRBD2. The junction had 10 bases not matched to a gene; V was cut back by 7 bases and J by 7 bases. The CDR3 length is 16 residues. Germline V gives CDR1 SNHLY, CDR2 FYNNEI.

This sequence joins TRBV7-9 and TRBJ1-1; D remains unclear. The CDR3 consists of 15 residues. V dropped 1 base and J dropped 4 bases, with 13 bases sitting between them. Germline V CDR1 and CDR2: SEHNR, FQNEAQ (reference sequence). CDR3 region: CASSLGWSEGTEAFF. The CDR3 nucleotides read TGTGCCAGCAGCTTAGGGTGGAGCGAGGGCACTGAAGCTTTCTTT.

The chain recombines TRBV20-1 with TRBJ1-2; D gene uncertain. CDR3 length: 13 residues. CDR1 DFQATT and CDR2 SNEGSKA come from the germline V gene (reference sequence). The V and J ends lost 0 bases and 2 bases respectively, with 7 bases between them. CDR3 bases: TGCAGTGCTAGAGATCACCGGAACTATGGCTACACCTTC. It is translated as CSARDHRNYGYTF.

This clonotype was observed a few times. The chain couples TRBV12-3 or TRBV12-4 to TRBJ2-7, with 8 positions matching TRBD2. CDR3 size: 15 residues. The J segment lost 0 bases and the V segment lost 2 bases, leaving 3 bases of the junction unmatched. The CDR3 DNA follows: TGTGCCAGCAGTTTACAAGCGGGAGCCTCCTACGAGCAGTACTTC. Its translation is CASSLQAGASYEQYF.

This chain links TRBV28 with TRBJ2-7; TRBD2 agrees at 10 bases. V trimming: 7 bases; J trimming: 0 bases; junction bases outside the gene matches: 6. Germline V gene lookup returns CDR1 MDHEN and CDR2 SYDVKM. The CDR3 contains 15 residues. The CDR3 coding sequence is TGTGCCAGCAATTCCGGGACTAGCGTCTCCTACGAGCAGTACTTC. Translating it yields CASNSGTSVSYEQYF.

This clonotype occurred a few times. V gene TRBV5-8 combines with J gene TRBJ2-5; tentatively, D is TRBD1 or TRBD2 (5 bases each). The germline V and J ends were trimmed by 4 bases and 5 bases, with 18 bases remaining between them. In germline, CDR1 is SGHTS, CDR2 YDEGEE. The CDR3 extends over 15 amino acids. This CDR3 is CASSAPGTIWETQYF. In DNA, the CDR3 is TGTGCCAGCAGCGCCCCTGGGACGATCTGGGAGACCCAGTACTTC.

The chain employs TRBV4-1 and TRBJ2-5; D not certain. V was pared by 0 bases and J by 3 bases, with 11 bases between. The germline gives CDR1 MGHRA, CDR2 YSYEKL. This CDR3 is 15 amino acids long. The CDR3 region has the DNA TGCGCCAGCAGCCAAGATGGTCCCAGAAAAGAGACCCAGTACTTC. Protein sequence: CASSQDGPRKETQYF.

In its sample, this clonotype was seen many times. The rearrangement links TRBV12-3 or TRBV12-4 to TRBJ1-5; D ambiguous. This CDR3 is 15 amino acids long. V gave up 1 base and J gave up 0 bases, with 7 bases separating them. CDR3 residues: CASSLGHPSNQPQHF. CDR3 sequence (DNA): TGTGCCAGCAGTTTAGGGCACCCTAGCAATCAGCCCCAGCATTTT.

The rearrangement links TRBV4-1 to TRBJ1-5; D might be TRBD1 (6 bases). The CDR3 is made up of 14 amino acids. V was pared by 4 bases and J by 9 bases, with 16 bases between. CDR1 and CDR2 from the germline V gene are MGHRA and YSYEKL. In nucleotides, the CDR3 is TGCGCCAGCAGCCTGGACAGAGGTGGGTGGCCCCAGCATTTT. This gives the protein CASSLDRGGWPQHF.

The rearrangement uses TRBV19 and TRBJ2-7; weak D call: TRBD2 (5 bases). The CDR3 is 15 amino acids. Looked up from germline, CDR1 is LNHDA and CDR2 is SQIVND (reference sequence). V was cut by 2 bases and J by 0 bases, with 11 bases left in between. The DNA of the CDR3 is TGTGCCAGTAGTATAAATGGCGGGCTCTCCTACGAGCAGTACTTC. The encoded protein is CASSINGGLSYEQYF.

This chain joins TRBV19 and TRBJ2-2; 14 nucleotides line up with TRBD2. The CDR3 covers 18 residues. The germline gives CDR1 LNHDA, CDR2 SQIVND (reference sequence). After removal of 2 bases from V and 6 bases from J, the junction contained 8 bases not matched to a gene. The CDR3 region has the DNA TGTGCCAGTAGTATACTGGGGGGACTAGCGGGAGTTCCCGGGGAGCTGTTTTTT. It is translated as CASSILGGLAGVPGELFF. The full variable domain, rest sourced from reference TRBV19 and TRBJ2-2, is DGGITQSPKYLFRKEGQNVTLSCEQNLNHDAMYWYRQDPGQGLRLIYYSQIVNDFQKGDIAEGYSVSREKKESFPLTVTSAQKNPTAFYLCASSILGGLAGVPGELFFGEGSRLTVL.

The CDR3 DNA is TGTGCCAGCAGCGACATGGGGCCCGGCACTGAAGCTTTCTTT. It encodes CASSDMGPGTEAFF. The chain joins TRBV27 to TRBJ1-1; possible D gene TRBD1, 5 bases. The length of the CDR3 is 14 residues. Germline V lookup: CDR1 MNHEY, CDR2 SMNVEV (reference sequence). V lost 6 bases, J lost 4 bases, and 15 bases lay in between.

With respect to this clonotype: Sequence at one end of the junction differs from germline and may be a read error. J is TRBJ2-7 and V is TRBV7-7; D remains ambiguous. Germline V gives CDR1 SSHAT, CDR2 FNYEAQ (reference sequence). This CDR3 contains 13 residues. The CDR3 bases are TGTGCTAGCAGCTTGTCACGAACTGGGGAGCAGTACTTC. Translating gives CASSLSRTGEQYF.

The CDR3 region has the DNA TGTGCCAGCAGCAAAGCGCTGGGGGGCCTTAAGCATTCACCCCTCCACTTT. Translated: CASSKALGGLKHSPLHF. The V call is TRBV21-1, the J call TRBJ1-6; TRBD1 is taken as the D call from the table, unchecked against the DNA. TRBV21-1 is a documented pseudogene. The length of the CDR3 is 17 residues.

The chain is built from TRBV29-1 and TRBJ2-7, with D perhaps TRBD2 (5 bases). With 4 bases removed from V and 6 bases from J, the gap between germline ends came to 19 bases. CDR3 length: 14 amino acids. Germline assignment: CDR1 SQVTM and CDR2 ANQGSEA. The CDR3 protein is CSVGAASQGREQYF. CDR3 in DNA: TGCAGCGTTGGGGCTGCTAGCCAAGGTCGCGAGCAGTACTTC.

The CDR3 loop is CASQEMPALDTQYF. In nucleotides, the CDR3 is TGCGCCAGCCAGGAGATGCCCGCCCTGGATACGCAGTATTTT. V gene TRBV5-1 combines with J gene TRBJ2-3; D uncertain. The CDR3 covers 14 residues. The ends were cut back, 7 bases at V and 6 bases at J, with 18 bases in the middle. Germline V gene data show CDR1 as SGHRS and CDR2 as YFSETQ.

This clonotype appeared a few times. J is TRBJ2-1 and V is TRBV20-1; 10 bases fit TRBD2. Per the germline V gene, CDR1 is DFQATT and CDR2 is SNEGSKA (reference sequence). The ends lost 4 bases at V and 6 bases at J; junction bases unmatched: 9. The CDR3 contains 15 residues. The CDR3 protein is CSAIAASGSINEQFF. The DNA for the CDR3 is TGCAGTGCTATAGCGGCTAGCGGGAGCATCAATGAGCAGTTCTTC.

V is TRBV10-3 and J is TRBJ2-7, with D perhaps TRBD1 or TRBD2 (5 bases each). The V end was cut by 6 bases, the J end by 0 bases, with 9 bases between. The CDR3 length is 13 residues. Germline-derived CDR1 and CDR2 are ENHRY and SYGVKD. The CDR3 DNA reads as TGTGCCATCAGGGACACTAGCTCCTACGAGCAGTACTTC. Residues: CAIRDTSSYEQYF.

This clonotype was seen more than once but under ten times. The gene calls are TRBV3-1 and TRBJ2-3; D is unclear. Germline loops: CDR1 LGHDT, CDR2 YNNKEL (reference sequence). The CDR3 consists of 13 residues. V lost 1 base, J lost 10 bases, and 12 bases lay in between. Here the CDR3 DNA reads TGTGCCAGCAGCCAAGTGTTGGAACAATCGCAGTATTTT. Amino acids: CASSQVLEQSQYF.

The CDR3 DNA reads TGTGCCAGCAGTTATCGCCAGACTTACTCTGGGGCCAACGTCCTGACTTTC. As protein: CASSYRQTYSGANVLTF. V usage is TRBV6-5 and J usage is TRBJ2-6; D gene unclear. This CDR3 comprises 17 residues. Per the germline V gene, CDR1 is MNHEY and CDR2 is SVGAGI. V lost 3 bases to trimming and J lost 0 bases, with 12 bases between them.

The genes are TRBV7-3 and TRBJ2-2; TRBD1 matches at 7 bases. The CDR3 consists of 17 residues. Germline V gene data show CDR1 as SGHTA and CDR2 as FQGTGA. J was trimmed by 4 bases and V by 5 bases; bases with no gene match: 13. The CDR3 DNA reads TGTGCCAGCAGCCGCCGACAGGGTGAGGGTAGCACCGGGGAGCTGTTTTTT. It specifies CASSRRQGEGSTGELFF.

V usage is TRBV10-3 and J usage is TRBJ2-5; TRBD1 aligns across 10 bases. Germline CDR1 reads ENHRY; CDR2 reads SYGVKD. V lost 6 bases and J lost 3; bases outside the gene matches: 4. CDR3 length: 14 residues. CDR3 sequence (DNA): TGTGCCATCAGCGGTGGACAGGGGGAAGAGACCCAGTACTTC. It translates to CAISGGQGEETQYF.